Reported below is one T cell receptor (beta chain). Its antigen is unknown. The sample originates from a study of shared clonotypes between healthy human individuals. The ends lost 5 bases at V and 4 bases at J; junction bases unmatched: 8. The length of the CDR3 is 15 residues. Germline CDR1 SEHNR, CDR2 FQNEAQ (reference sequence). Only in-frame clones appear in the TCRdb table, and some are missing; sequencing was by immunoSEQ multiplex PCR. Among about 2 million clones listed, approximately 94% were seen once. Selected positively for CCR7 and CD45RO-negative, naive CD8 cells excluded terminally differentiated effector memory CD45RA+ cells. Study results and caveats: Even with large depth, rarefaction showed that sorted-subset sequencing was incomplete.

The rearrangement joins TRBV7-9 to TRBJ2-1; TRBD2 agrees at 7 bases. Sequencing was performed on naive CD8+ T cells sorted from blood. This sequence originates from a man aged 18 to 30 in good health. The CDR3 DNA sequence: TGTGCCAGCAGCGCCCTAGCGGAGACTTACAATGAGCAGTTCTTC. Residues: CASSALAETYNEQFF.